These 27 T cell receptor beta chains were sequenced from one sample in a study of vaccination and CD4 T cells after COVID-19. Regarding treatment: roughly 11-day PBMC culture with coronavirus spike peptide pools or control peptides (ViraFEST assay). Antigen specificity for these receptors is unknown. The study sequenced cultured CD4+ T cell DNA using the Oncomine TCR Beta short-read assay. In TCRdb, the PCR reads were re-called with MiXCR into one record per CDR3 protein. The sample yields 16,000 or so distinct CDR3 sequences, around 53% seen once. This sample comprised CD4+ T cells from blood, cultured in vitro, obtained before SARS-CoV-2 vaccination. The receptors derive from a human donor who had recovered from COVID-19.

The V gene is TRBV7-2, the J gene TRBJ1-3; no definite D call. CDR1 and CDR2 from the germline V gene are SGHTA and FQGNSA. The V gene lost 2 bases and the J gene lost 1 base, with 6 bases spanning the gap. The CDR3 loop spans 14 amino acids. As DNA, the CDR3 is TGTGCCAGCAGCTTACGACCTTCTGGAAACACCATATATTTT. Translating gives CASSLRPSGNTIYF.

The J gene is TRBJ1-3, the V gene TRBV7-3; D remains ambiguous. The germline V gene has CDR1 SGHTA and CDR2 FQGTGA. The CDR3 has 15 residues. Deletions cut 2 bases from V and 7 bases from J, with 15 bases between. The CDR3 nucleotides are TGTGCCAGCAGCTTACCAGGACGGACCAGCAACACCATATATTTT. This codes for CASSLPGRTSNTIYF. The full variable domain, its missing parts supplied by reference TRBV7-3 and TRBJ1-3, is GAGVSQTPSNKVTEKGKYVELRCDPISGHTALYWYRQSLGQGPEFLIYFQGTGAADDSGLPNDRFFAVRPEGSVSTLKIQRTERGDSAVYLCASSLPGRTSNTIYFGEGSWLTVV.

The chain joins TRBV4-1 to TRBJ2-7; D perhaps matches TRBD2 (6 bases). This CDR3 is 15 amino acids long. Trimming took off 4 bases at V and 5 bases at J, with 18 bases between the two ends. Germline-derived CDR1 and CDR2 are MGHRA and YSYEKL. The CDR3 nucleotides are TGCGCCAGCAGCCCTCTTTGGGGACTCCCAAACGAGCAGTACTTC. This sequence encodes CASSPLWGLPNEQYF.

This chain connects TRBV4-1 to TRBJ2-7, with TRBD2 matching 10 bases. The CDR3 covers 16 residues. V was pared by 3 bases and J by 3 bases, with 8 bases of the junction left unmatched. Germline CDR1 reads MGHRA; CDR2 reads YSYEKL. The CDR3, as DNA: TGCGCCAGCAGCCAGGAAACTAGCGGGAAGCTCTACGAGCAGTACTTC. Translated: CASSQETSGKLYEQYF.

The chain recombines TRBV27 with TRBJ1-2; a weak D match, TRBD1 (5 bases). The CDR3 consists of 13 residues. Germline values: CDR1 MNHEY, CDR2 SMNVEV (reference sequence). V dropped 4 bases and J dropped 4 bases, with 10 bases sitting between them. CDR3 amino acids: CASSSNRIYGYTF. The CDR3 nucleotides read TGTGCCAGCAGTTCCAACAGGATCTATGGCTACACCTTC.

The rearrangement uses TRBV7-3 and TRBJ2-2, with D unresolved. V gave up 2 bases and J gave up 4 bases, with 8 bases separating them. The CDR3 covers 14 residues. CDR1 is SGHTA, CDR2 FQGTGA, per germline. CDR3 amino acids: CASSLAGFTGELFF. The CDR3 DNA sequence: TGTGCCAGCAGCTTAGCAGGCTTCACCGGGGAGCTGTTTTTT.

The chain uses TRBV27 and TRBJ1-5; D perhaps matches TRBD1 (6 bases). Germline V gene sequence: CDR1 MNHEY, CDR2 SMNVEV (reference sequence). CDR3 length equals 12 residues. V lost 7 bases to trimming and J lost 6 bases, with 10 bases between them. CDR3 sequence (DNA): TGTGCCAGCAAAGGGGGAACTCAGCCCCAGCATTTT. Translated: CASKGGTQPQHF.

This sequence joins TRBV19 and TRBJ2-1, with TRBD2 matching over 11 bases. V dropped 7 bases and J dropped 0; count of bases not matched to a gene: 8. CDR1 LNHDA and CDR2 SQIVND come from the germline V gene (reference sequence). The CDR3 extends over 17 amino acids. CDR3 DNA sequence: TGTGCCAGTATGGGGACTAGCGGATTAATCTCCTACAATGAGCAGTTCTTC. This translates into CASMGTSGLISYNEQFF.

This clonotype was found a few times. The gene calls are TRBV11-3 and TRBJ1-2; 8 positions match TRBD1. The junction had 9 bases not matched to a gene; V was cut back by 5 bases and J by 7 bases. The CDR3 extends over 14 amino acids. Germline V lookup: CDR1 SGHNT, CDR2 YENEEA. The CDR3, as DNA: TGTGCCAGCAGCCGGGAGGGGACAGGAAGTGGCTACACCTTC. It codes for CASSREGTGSGYTF.

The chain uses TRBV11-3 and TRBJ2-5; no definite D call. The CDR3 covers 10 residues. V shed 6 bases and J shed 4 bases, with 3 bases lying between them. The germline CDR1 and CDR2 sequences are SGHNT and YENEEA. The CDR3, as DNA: TGTGCCAGCAGTGGAGAGACCCAGTACTTC. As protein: CASSGETQYF.

Written as DNA, the CDR3 is TGTGCCAGCAGTGAAGCAGGGGGATATGGAAACACCATATATTTT. This gives the protein CASSEAGGYGNTIYF. The rearrangement uses TRBV6-1 and TRBJ1-3; the D gene is possibly TRBD1 (6 bases). Trimming removed 0 bases from V and 3 bases from J, with 9 bases in between. The CDR3 runs 15 residues. Germline V lookup: CDR1 MNHNS, CDR2 SASEGT.

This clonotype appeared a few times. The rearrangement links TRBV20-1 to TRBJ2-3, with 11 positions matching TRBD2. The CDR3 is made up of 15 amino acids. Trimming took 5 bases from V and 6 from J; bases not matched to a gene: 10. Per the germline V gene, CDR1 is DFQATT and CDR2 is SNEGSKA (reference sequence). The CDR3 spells CSAFVAGGTRDTQYF. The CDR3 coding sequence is TGCAGTGCTTTCGTAGCGGGGGGGACCCGCGATACGCAGTATTTT.

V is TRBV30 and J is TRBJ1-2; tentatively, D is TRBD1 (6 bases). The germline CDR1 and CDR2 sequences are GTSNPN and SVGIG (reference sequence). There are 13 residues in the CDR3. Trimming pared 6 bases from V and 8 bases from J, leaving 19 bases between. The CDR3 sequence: CACPRGQGTGYTF. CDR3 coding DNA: TGTGCCTGCCCTCGGGGGCAGGGGACAGGCTACACCTTC.

CDR3 protein: CATSRPPRWGGMVNEQYF. In DNA form, the CDR3 reads TGTGCCACTTCCCGTCCGCCCCGGTGGGGTGGAATGGTAAACGAGCAGTACTTC. V gene TRBV6-1 combines with J gene TRBJ2-7, with D hard to call. The V end was cut by 10 bases, the J end by 5 bases, with 33 bases between. The V gene's germline CDR1 is MNHNS and CDR2 SASEGT. The CDR3 has 18 amino acids.

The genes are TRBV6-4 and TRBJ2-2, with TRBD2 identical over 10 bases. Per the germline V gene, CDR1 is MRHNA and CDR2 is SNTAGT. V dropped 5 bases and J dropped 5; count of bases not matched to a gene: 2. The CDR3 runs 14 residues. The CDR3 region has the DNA TGTGCCAGCAGTATAGCGGGAGGTACCGGGGAGCTGTTTTTT. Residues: CASSIAGGTGELFF.

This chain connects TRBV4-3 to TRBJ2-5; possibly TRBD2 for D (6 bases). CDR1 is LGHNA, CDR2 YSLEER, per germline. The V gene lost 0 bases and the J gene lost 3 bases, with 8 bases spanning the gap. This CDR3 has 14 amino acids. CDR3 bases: TGCGCCAGCAGCCAAGATACTAGCAAAGAGACCCAGTACTTC. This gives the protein CASSQDTSKETQYF.

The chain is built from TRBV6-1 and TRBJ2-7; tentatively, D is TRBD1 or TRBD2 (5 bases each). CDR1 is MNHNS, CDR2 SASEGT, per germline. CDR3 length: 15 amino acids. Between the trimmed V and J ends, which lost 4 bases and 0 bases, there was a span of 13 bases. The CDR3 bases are TGTGCCAGCAGTGGTCGGGACGTCAGCTCCTACGAGCAGTACTTC. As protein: CASSGRDVSSYEQYF.

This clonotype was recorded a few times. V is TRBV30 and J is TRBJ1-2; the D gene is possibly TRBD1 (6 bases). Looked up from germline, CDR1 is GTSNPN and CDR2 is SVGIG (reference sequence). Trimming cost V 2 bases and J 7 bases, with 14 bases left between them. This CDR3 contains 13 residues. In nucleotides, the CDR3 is TGTGCCTGGAGTATGGGGGGCGCTGGTGGCTACACCTTC. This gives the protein CAWSMGGAGGYTF.

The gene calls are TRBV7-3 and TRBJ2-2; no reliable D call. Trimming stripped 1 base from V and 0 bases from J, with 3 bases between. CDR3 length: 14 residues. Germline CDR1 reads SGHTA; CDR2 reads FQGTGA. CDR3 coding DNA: TGTGCCAGCAGCTTAATCGCGAACACCGGGGAGCTGTTTTTT. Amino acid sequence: CASSLIANTGELFF.

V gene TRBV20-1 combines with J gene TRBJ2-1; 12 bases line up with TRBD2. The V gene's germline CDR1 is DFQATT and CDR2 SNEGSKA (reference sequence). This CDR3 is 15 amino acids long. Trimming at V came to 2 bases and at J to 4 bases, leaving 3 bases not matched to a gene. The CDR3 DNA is TGCAGTGCTAGACGGACTAGCGGGATTTACAATGAGCAGTTCTTC. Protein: CSARRTSGIYNEQFF.

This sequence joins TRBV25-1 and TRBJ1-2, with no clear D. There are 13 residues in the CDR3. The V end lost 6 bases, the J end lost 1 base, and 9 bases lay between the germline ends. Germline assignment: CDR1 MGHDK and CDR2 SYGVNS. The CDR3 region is CASSHKINYGYTF. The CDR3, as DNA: TGTGCCAGCAGCCACAAGATTAACTATGGCTACACCTTC.

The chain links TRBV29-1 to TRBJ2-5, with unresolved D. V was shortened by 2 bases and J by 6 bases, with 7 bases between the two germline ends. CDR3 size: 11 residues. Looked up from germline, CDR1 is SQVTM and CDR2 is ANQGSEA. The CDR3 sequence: CSVEWHQTQYF. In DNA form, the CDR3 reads TGCAGCGTTGAATGGCACCAGACCCAGTACTTC.

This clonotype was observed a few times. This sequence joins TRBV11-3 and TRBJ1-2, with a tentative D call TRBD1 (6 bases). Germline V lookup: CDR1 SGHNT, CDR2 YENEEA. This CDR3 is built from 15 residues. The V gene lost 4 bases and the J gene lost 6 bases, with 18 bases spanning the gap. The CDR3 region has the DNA TGTGCCAGCAGCTCGACCGGACAGAGATTGGATGGCTACACCTTC. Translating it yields CASSSTGQRLDGYTF.

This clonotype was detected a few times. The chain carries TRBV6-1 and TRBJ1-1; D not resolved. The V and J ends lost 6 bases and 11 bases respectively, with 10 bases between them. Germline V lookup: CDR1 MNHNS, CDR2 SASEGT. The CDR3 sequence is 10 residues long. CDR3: CASRNLDAFF. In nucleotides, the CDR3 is TGTGCCAGCAGGAACCTGGATGCTTTCTTT.

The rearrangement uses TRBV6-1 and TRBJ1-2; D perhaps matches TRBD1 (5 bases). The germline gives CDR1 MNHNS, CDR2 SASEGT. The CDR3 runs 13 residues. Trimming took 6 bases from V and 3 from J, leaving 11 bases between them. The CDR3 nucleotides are TGTGCCAGCAGCAACAGGTTGGACTATGGCTACACCTTC. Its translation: CASSNRLDYGYTF.

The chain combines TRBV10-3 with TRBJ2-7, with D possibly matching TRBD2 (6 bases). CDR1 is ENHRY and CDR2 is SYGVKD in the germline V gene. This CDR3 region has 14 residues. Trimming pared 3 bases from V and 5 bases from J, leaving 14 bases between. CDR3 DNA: TGTGCCATCAGTGACCCCGGGAGAGGGGACGAGCAGTACTTC. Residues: CAISDPGRGDEQYF.

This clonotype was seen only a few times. CDR3 coding DNA: TGTGCCAGCAGTTTGTACGGGGGCGTCTCCTACAATGAGCAGTTCTTC. Protein product: CASSLYGGVSYNEQFF. This sequence joins TRBV27 and TRBJ2-1, with D perhaps assigned TRBD1 or TRBD2 (6 bases each). The V gene lost 3 bases and the J gene lost 0 bases, with 12 bases spanning the gap. This CDR3 comprises 16 residues. Germline V gene sequence: CDR1 MNHEY, CDR2 SMNVEV (reference sequence).